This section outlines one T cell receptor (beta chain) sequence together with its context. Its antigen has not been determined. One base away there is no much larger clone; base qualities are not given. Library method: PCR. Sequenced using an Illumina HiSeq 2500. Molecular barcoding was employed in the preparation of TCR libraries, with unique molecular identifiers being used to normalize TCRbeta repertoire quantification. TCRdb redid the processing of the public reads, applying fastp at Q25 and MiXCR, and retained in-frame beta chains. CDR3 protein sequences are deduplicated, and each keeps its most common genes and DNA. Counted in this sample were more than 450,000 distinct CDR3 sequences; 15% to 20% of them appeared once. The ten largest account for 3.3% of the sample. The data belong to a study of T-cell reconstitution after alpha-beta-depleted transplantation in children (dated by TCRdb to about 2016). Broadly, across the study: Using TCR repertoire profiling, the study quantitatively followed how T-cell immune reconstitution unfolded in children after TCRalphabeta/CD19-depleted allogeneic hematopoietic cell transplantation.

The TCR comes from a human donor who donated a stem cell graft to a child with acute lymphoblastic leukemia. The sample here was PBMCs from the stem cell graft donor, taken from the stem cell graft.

CDR3 protein: CASSFLRGNTEAFF. The DNA is TGTGCCAGCAGTTTCCTCAGGGGAAACACTGAAGCTTTCTTT. The receptor chain draws on TRBV12-3 or TRBV12-4 and TRBJ1-1, with TRBD1 tentatively as D gene (6 bases match). Cut back by 3 bases and 2 bases, the V and J ends lie 10 bases apart. Reading from cysteine to phenylalanine, the CDR3 counts 14 amino acids. The sequence is cut down to CDR3 DNA, 42 bases in frame from base 1.